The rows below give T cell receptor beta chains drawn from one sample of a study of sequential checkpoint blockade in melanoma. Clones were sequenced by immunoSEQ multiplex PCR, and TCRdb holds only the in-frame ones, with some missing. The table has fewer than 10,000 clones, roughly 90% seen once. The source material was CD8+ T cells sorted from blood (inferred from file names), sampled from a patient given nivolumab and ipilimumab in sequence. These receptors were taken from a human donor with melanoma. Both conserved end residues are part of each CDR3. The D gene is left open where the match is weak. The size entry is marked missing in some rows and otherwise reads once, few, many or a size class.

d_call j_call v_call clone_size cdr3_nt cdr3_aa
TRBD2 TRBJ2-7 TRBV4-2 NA TGTGCCAGCAGCCAAGAGGGAGGACTAGCGGGCTACGAGCAGTACTTC CASSQEGGLAGYEQYF
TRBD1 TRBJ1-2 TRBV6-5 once TGTGCCAGCAGTTACTCGAGGATAGGGGGCGGCTATGGCTACACCTTC CASSYSRIGGGYGYTF
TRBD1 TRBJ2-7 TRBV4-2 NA TGTGCCAGCAGCCAGGGACAGGGGATGGTGGAGCAGTACTTC CASSQGQGMVEQYF
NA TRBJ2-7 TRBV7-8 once TGTGCCAGCAGCTCTCGGAGCTACGAGCAGTACTTC CASSSRSYEQYF
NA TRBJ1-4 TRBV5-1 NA TGCGCCAGCAGCTTGGAGGGAGCCGGGAGCGAAAAACTGTTTTTT CASSLEGAGSEKLFF
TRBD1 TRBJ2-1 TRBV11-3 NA TGTGCCAGCAGCCGATGGACAGGAAGCTCCTACAATGAGCAGTTCTTC CASSRWTGSSYNEQFF
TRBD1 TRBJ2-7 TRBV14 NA TGTGCCAGCAGCAGAATTTCGGGACAGGGGGCTATCGAGCAGTACTTC CASSRISGQGAIEQYF
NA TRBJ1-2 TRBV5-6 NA TGTGCCAGCAGCCCAGAAGCCCAGGGAGGGGATGGCTACACCTTC CASSPEAQGGDGYTF
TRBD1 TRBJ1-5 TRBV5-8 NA TGTGCCAGCAGCTTTCTACAGGGGGGTTATCAGCCCCAGCATTTT CASSFLQGGYQPQHF
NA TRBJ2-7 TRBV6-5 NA TGTGCCAGCAGTTACGTAGGCGGTACCTACGAGCAGTACTTC CASSYVGGTYEQYF
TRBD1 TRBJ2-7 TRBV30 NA TGTGCCTGGACTCTGGACAGGAACGAGCAGTACTTC CAWTLDRNEQYF
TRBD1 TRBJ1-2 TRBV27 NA TGTGCCAGCAGTTCCCCAGGGGGCGATGGCTACACCTTC CASSSPGGDGYTF
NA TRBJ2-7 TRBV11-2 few TGTGCCAGCAGTCGGGAGAGAGGATTCGAGCAGTACTTC CASSRERGFEQYF
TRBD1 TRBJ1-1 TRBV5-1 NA TGCGCCAGCAGCTTGCTGGTCACAGGGGGCGGGAACACTGAAGCTTTCTTT CASSLLVTGGGNTEAFF
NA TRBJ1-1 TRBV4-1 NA TGCGCCAGCAGCCAAGGTGATGGATGGGGGGGCGCTTTCTTT CASSQGDGWGGAFF
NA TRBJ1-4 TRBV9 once TGTGCCAGCAGCGTAGATGGGGGCCGGAATGAAAAACTGTTTTTT CASSVDGGRNEKLFF
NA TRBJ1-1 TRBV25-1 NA TGTGCCAGCCAAACAGGGACTGAAGCTTTCTTT CASQTGTEAFF
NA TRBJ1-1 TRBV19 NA TGTGCCAGTAGTATTTCAGGGGTAAACACTGAAGCTTTCTTT CASSISGVNTEAFF
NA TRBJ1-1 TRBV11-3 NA TGTGCCAGCAGCTTTCCCGGGACAACCAACACTGAAGCTTTCTTT CASSFPGTTNTEAFF
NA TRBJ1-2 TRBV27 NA TGTGCCAGCAGATCCGGGGGGCTAACTAACTATGGCTACACCTTC CASRSGGLTNYGYTF
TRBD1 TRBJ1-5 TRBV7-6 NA TGTGCCAGCAGCCTTGGACAGGGCAATCAGCCCCAGCATTTT CASSLGQGNQPQHF
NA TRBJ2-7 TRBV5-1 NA TGCGCCAGCAGCTTGACGGGGGGCAGCTTGTACGAGCAGTACTTC CASSLTGGSLYEQYF
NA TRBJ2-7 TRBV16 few TGTGCCAGCAGCCAGGCCTCAGCGTCCTACGAGCAGTACTTC CASSQASASYEQYF
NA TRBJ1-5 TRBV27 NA TGTGCCAGCAGTTTATCAGGGGGACCGGGACCCCAGCATTTT CASSLSGGPGPQHF
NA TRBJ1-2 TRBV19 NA TGTGCCAGTAGTATCTACAGGGATGGCTACACCTTC CASSIYRDGYTF
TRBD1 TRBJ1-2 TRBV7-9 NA TGTGCCAGCAGCTCCGACAGGGATGGCTACACCTTC CASSSDRDGYTF
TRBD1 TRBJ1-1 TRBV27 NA TGTGCCAGCAGTTCAACAGGGGGCCCCACTGAAGCTTTCTTT CASSSTGGPTEAFF
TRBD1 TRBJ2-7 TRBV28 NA TGTGCCAGCAAAGGGACAGGCCTTCTATTAACCTACGAGCAGTACTTC CASKGTGLLLTYEQYF
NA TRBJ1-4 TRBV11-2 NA TGTGCCAGCAGCTTAGATCTAAGGGGCATGGGGGAAAAACTGTTTTTT CASSLDLRGMGEKLFF
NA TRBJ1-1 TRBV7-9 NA TGTGCCAGCAGCCCGTGGGGGGGGACTGAAGCTTTCTTT CASSPWGGTEAFF
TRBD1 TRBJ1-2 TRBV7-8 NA TGTGCCAGCAGCTCACCCTTCGGACAGGGAAACTATGGCTACACCTTC CASSSPFGQGNYGYTF
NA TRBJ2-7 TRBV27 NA TGTGCCAGCAGGATAGAGGGCTACGAGCAGTACTTC CASRIEGYEQYF
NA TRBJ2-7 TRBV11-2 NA TGTGCCAGCAGCTTATATTCGGGTACGAACTACGAGCAGTACTTC CASSLYSGTNYEQYF
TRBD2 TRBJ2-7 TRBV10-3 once TGTGCCTCACGACTAGCGGATAGCCAGCAGTACTTC CASRLADSQQYF
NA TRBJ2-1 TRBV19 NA TGTGCCAGTAATCGGGAGAGACCTCCCACAAAATACAATGAGCAGTTCTTC CASNRERPPTKYNEQFF
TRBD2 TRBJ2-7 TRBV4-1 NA TGCGCCAGCAGCCAAGGGGCTAGCGGGATTTACGAGCAGTACTTC CASSQGASGIYEQYF